A selection of T cell receptor beta chains follows, all from one sample in a study of OX40 agonist ivuxolimab in advanced cancers. Profiling relied on immunoSEQ multiplex PCR, and the TCRdb table lists in-frame clones only, not all of them. The sample shows tens of thousands of clones, roughly 89% of them seen only once. Sequences were derived from CD4+ or CD8+ T cells sorted from blood, sampled in a trial of the OX40 agonist ivuxolimab. The receptors stem from an adult with an advanced solid tumor such as melanoma, head and neck, liver or kidney cancer. Each CDR3 is given with its conserved first and last residue. Fields, in order: V gene, J gene, clone size, D gene, CDR3 protein, CDR3 DNA. The D gene is left open where the match is weak. Size values are once, few and many counts, or a class for expanded clones, and some rows have none.

v_call: TRBV10-3
j_call: TRBJ2-1
clone_size: NA
d_call: NA
cdr3_aa: CAITPDGSTYNEQFF
cdr3_nt: TGTGCCATCACCCCCGACGGATCGACCTACAATGAGCAGTTCTTC

v_call: TRBV5-5
j_call: TRBJ2-7
clone_size: NA
d_call: NA
cdr3_aa: CASSNLSADSYEQYF
cdr3_nt: TGTGCCAGCAGCAACCTTAGCGCCGACTCCTACGAGCAGTACTTC

v_call: TRBV27
j_call: TRBJ2-7
clone_size: NA
d_call: NA
cdr3_aa: CASSLRGGWNEQYF
cdr3_nt: TGTGCCAGCAGTTTGAGGGGGGGTTGGAACGAGCAGTACTTC

v_call: TRBV6-5
j_call: TRBJ1-5
clone_size: NA
d_call: NA
cdr3_aa: CASSRFGNQPQHF
cdr3_nt: TGTGCCAGCAGTCGGTTTGGAAATCAGCCCCAGCATTTT

v_call: TRBV10-1
j_call: TRBJ1-3
clone_size: NA
d_call: NA
cdr3_aa: CASSEHRQAGGNTIYF
cdr3_nt: TGCGCCAGCAGTGAGCACAGACAGGCAGGGGGAAACACCATATATTTT

v_call: TRBV27
j_call: TRBJ1-5
clone_size: NA
d_call: TRBD1
cdr3_aa: CASSSWGQGQNQPQHF
cdr3_nt: TGTGCCAGCAGCTCTTGGGGACAGGGGCAAAATCAGCCCCAGCATTTT

v_call: TRBV7-9
j_call: TRBJ2-5
clone_size: NA
d_call: NA
cdr3_aa: CASSLSPVGAGRQETQYF
cdr3_nt: TGTGCCAGCAGCTTAAGTCCTGTAGGGGCAGGGAGGCAAGAGACCCAGTACTTC

v_call: TRBV6-5
j_call: TRBJ1-1
clone_size: NA
d_call: NA
cdr3_aa: CASGVTRTEAFF
cdr3_nt: TGTGCCAGTGGTGTGACGAGGACTGAAGCTTTCTTT

v_call: TRBV5-1
j_call: TRBJ2-1
clone_size: NA
d_call: NA
cdr3_aa: CASSLGAAELEQFF
cdr3_nt: TGCGCCAGCAGCTTGGGGGCGGCGGAGCTCGAGCAGTTCTTC

v_call: TRBV9
j_call: TRBJ2-1
clone_size: NA
d_call: TRBD2
cdr3_aa: CASSVLWSGGAVNDEQFF
cdr3_nt: TGTGCCAGCAGCGTCCTCTGGAGCGGGGGGGCGGTCAACGATGAGCAGTTCTTC

v_call: TRBV9
j_call: TRBJ1-2
clone_size: NA
d_call: TRBD1
cdr3_aa: CASSMGTVNYGYTF
cdr3_nt: TGTGCCAGCAGCATGGGGACAGTCAACTATGGCTACACCTTC

v_call: TRBV10-1
j_call: TRBJ1-5
clone_size: NA
d_call: NA
cdr3_aa: CASSVNRPNQPQHF
cdr3_nt: TGCGCCAGCAGTGTAAACAGGCCCAATCAGCCCCAGCATTTT

v_call: TRBV19
j_call: TRBJ1-1
clone_size: NA
d_call: NA
cdr3_aa: CASSIEGNTEAFF
cdr3_nt: TGTGCCAGTAGTATTGAAGGGAACACTGAAGCTTTCTTT

v_call: TRBV28
j_call: TRBJ2-5
clone_size: NA
d_call: NA
cdr3_aa: CASSATVETQYF
cdr3_nt: TGTGCCAGCAGTGCGACGGTGGAGACCCAGTACTTC

v_call: TRBV28
j_call: TRBJ1-4
clone_size: NA
d_call: TRBD1
cdr3_aa: CASSFLLGQGTGDNEKLFF
cdr3_nt: TGTGCCAGCAGTTTCCTCCTGGGACAGGGGACAGGAGATAATGAAAAACTGTTTTTT

v_call: TRBV28
j_call: TRBJ1-6
clone_size: few
d_call: TRBD1
cdr3_aa: CASGTGIGDSPLHF
cdr3_nt: TGTGCCAGTGGGACAGGGATCGGGGATTCACCCCTCCACTTT

v_call: TRBV28
j_call: TRBJ2-1
clone_size: medium-sized
d_call: TRBD1
cdr3_aa: CASSWGTGDLRTGNEQFF
cdr3_nt: TGTGCCAGCAGTTGGGGGACAGGGGACCTACGGACGGGGAATGAGCAGTTCTTC

v_call: TRBV4-2
j_call: TRBJ1-1
clone_size: few
d_call: NA
cdr3_aa: CASSQAGGLAFF
cdr3_nt: TGTGCCAGCAGCCAAGCCGGGGGCCTGGCTTTCTTT

v_call: TRBV4-3
j_call: TRBJ1-6
clone_size: NA
d_call: NA
cdr3_aa: CASSPGWEQNSPLHF
cdr3_nt: TGCGCCAGCAGCCCCGGGTGGGAGCAAAATTCACCCCTCCACTTT

v_call: TRBV6-6
j_call: TRBJ2-7
clone_size: once
d_call: NA
cdr3_aa: CASSYSPGEQYF
cdr3_nt: TGTGCCAGCAGTTACTCGCCTGGCGAGCAGTACTTC

v_call: TRBV5-1
j_call: TRBJ2-3
clone_size: NA
d_call: NA
cdr3_aa: CASSPGWGTSGTEADTQYF
cdr3_nt: TGCGCCAGCAGCCCTGGTTGGGGGACTTCCGGGACGGAGGCAGATACGCAGTATTTT

v_call: TRBV28
j_call: TRBJ2-1
clone_size: NA
d_call: NA
cdr3_aa: CASREEASSYNEQFF
cdr3_nt: TGTGCCAGCCGTGAGGAGGCCAGCTCCTACAATGAGCAGTTCTTC

v_call: TRBV29-1
j_call: TRBJ2-5
clone_size: NA
d_call: NA
cdr3_aa: CSVETGMGQETQYF
cdr3_nt: TGCAGCGTTGAAACTGGTATGGGCCAAGAGACCCAGTACTTC